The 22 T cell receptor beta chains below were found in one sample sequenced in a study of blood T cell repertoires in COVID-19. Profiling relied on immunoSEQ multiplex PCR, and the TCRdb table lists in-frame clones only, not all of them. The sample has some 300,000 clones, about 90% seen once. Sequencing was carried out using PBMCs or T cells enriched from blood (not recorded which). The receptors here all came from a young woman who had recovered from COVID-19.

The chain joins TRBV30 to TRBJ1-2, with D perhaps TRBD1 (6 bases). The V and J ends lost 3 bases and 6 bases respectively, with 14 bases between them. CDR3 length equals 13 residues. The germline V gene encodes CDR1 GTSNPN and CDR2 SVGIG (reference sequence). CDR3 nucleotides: TGTGCCTGGAGACAGGGCCCGGGGAATGGCTACACCTTC. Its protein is CAWRQGPGNGYTF.

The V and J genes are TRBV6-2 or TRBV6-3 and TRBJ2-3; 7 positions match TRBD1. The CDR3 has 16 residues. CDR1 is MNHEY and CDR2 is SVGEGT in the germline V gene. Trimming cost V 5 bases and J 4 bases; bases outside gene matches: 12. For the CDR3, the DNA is TGTGCCAGCAGTGATCCGACAGGGCGGATCGCAGATACGCAGTATTTT. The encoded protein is CASSDPTGRIADTQYF.

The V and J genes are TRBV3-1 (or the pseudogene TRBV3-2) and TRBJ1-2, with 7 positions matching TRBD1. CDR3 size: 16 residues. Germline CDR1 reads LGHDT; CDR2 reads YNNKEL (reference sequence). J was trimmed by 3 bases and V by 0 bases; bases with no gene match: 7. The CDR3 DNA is TGTGCCAGCAGCCAAGAAGGGGGCAGGGCCTACTATGGCTACACCTTC. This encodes CASSQEGGRAYYGYTF.

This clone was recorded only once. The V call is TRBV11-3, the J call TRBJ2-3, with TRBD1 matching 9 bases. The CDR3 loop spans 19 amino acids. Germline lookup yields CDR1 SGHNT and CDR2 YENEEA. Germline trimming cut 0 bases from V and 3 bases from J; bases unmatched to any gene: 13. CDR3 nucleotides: TGTGCCAGCAGCTTAGAGAGTCGTGCGCGGGACAGGGTTACAGATACGCAGTATTTT. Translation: CASSLESRARDRVTDTQYF.

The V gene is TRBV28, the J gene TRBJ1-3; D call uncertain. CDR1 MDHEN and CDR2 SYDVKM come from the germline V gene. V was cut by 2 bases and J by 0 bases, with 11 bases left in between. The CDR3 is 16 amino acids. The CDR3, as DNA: TGTGCCAGCAGTTTAGGCGGCCTGCTCTCTGGAAACACCATATATTTT. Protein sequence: CASSLGGLLSGNTIYF.

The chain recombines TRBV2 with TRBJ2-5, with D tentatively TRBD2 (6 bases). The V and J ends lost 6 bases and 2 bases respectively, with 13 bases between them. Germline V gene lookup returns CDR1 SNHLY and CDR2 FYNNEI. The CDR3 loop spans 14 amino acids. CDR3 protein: CASSRGTGQETQYF. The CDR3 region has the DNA TGTGCCAGCAGCCGAGGGACTGGACAAGAGACCCAGTACTTC.

The CDR3 protein is CASSSGGRTNEAFF. In nucleotides, the CDR3 is TGCGCCAGCAGTTCTGGGGGGAGAACCAATGAAGCTTTCTTT. The chain carries TRBV5-1 and TRBJ1-1; D is possibly TRBD1 (5 bases). Between the trimmed V and J ends, which lost 5 bases and 7 bases, there was a span of 18 bases. Looked up from germline, CDR1 is SGHRS and CDR2 is YFSETQ. This CDR3 spans 14 amino acids.

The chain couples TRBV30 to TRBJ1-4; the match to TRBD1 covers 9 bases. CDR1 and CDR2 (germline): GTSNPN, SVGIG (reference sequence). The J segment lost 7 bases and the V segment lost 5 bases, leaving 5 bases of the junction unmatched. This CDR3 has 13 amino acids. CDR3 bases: TGTGCCTGGGCTGGACAGGGGCTTGAAAAACTGTTTTTT. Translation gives CAWAGQGLEKLFF.

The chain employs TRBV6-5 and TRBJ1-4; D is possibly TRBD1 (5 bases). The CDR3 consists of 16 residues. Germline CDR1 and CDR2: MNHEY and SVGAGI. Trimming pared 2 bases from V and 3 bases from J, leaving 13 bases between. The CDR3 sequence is CASSYAGRSSNEKLFF. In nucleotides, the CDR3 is TGTGCCAGCAGTTACGCAGGGAGGTCTTCTAATGAAAAACTGTTTTTT.

Here the CDR3 reads CASSLKGRQGKNIQYF. In DNA, the CDR3 is TGTGCCAGCAGTTTAAAGGGTCGACAGGGCAAAAACATTCAGTACTTC. The chain employs TRBV28 and TRBJ2-4; 7 bases fit TRBD1. Losses at the gene ends were 2 bases for V and 3 bases for J; bases not matched to a gene: 7. Germline CDR1 is MDHEN and CDR2 is SYDVKM. This CDR3 region has 16 residues.

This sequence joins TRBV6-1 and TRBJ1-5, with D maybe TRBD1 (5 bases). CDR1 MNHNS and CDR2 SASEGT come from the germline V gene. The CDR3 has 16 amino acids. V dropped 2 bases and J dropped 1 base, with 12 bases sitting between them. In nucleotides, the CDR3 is TGTGCCAGCAGTGAATTTCCCAGGGTCAGCAATCAGCCCCAGCATTTT. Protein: CASSEFPRVSNQPQHF.

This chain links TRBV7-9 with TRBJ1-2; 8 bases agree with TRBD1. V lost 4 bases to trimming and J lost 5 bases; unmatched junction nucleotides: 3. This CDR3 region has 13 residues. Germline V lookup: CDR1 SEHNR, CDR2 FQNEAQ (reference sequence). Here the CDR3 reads CASSSGQAYGYTF. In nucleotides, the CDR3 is TGTGCCAGCAGCTCGGGACAGGCTTATGGCTACACCTTC.

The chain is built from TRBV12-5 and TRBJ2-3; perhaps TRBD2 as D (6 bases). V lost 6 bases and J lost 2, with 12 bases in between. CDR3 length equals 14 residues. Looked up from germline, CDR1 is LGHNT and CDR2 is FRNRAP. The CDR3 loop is CASGGGPITDTQYF. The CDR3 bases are TGTGCTAGTGGGGGGGGACCTATCACAGATACGCAGTATTTT.

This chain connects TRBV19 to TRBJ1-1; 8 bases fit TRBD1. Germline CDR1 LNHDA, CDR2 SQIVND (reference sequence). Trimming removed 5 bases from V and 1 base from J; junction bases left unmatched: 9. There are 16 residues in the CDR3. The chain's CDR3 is CASSPTRQGRNTEAFF. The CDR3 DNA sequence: TGTGCCAGTAGTCCCACCCGACAGGGGAGGAACACTGAAGCTTTCTTT.

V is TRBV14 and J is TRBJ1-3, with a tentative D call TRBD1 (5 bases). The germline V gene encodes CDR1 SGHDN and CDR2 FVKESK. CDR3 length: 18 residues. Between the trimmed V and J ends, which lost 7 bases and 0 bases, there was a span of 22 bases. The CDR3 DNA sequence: TGTGCCAGCAAACGGCCCCTTAGGGGAATACTCTCTGGAAACACCATATATTTT. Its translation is CASKRPLRGILSGNTIYF. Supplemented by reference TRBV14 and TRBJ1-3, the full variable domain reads EAGVTQFPSHSVIEKGQTVTLRCDPISGHDNLYWYRRVMGKEIKFLLHFVKESKQDESGMPNNRFLAERTGGTYSTLKVQPAELEDSGVYFCASKRPLRGILSGNTIYFGEGSWLTVV.

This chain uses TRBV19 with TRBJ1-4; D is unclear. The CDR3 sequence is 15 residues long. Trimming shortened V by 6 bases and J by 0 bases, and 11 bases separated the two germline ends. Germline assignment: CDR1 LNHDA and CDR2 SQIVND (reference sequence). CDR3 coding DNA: TGTGCCAGTAGAAAGAACAGTCCAACTAATGAAAAACTGTTTTTT. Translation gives CASRKNSPTNEKLFF.

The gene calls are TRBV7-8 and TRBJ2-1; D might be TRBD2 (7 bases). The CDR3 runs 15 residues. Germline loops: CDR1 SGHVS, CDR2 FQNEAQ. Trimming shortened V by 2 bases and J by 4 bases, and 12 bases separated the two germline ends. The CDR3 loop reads CASSLMRGGYNEQFF. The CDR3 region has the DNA TGTGCCAGCAGCTTAATGAGGGGGGGTTACAATGAGCAGTTCTTC.

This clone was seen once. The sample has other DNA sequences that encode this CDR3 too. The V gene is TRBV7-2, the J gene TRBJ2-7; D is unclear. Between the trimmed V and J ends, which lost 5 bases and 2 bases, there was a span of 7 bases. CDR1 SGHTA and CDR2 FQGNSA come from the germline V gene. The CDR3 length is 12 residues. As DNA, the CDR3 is TGTGCCAGCAGCCCAAACACCTACGAGCAGTACTTC. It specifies CASSPNTYEQYF.

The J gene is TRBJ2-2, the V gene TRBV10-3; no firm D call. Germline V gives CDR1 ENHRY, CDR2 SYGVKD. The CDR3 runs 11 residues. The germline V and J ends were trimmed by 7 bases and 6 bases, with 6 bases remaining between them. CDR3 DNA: TGTGCCATCACGAGTTCCGGGGAGCTGTTTTTT. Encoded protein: CAITSSGELFF.

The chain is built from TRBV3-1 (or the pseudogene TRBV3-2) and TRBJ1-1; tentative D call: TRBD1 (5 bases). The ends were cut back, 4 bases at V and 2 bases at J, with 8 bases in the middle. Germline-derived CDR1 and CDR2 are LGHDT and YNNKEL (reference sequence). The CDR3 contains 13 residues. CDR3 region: CASSLTENTEAFF. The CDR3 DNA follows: TGTGCCAGCAGCCTGACAGAAAACACTGAAGCTTTCTTT.

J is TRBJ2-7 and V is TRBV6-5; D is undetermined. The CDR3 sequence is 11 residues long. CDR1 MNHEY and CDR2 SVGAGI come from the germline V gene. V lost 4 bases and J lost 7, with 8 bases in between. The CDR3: CASSSQLEQYF. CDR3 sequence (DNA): TGTGCCAGCAGTTCCCAACTGGAGCAGTACTTC.

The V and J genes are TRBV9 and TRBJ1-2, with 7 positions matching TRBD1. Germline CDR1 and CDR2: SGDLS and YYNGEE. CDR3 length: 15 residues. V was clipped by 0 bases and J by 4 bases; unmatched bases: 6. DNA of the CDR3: TGTGCCAGCAGCGTAGGCGGGGACAGACTCTATGGCTACACCTTC. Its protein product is CASSVGGDRLYGYTF.